These T cell receptor beta chains were read from a single sample in a study of OX40 agonist ivuxolimab in advanced cancers. Libraries were prepared by immunoSEQ multiplex PCR; TCRdb keeps only in-frame clonotypes and omits some of them. The sample includes some 55,000 clones, approximately 90% of them seen just once. The source material was CD4+ or CD8+ T cells sorted from blood, sampled in a trial of the OX40 agonist ivuxolimab. The source is an adult with an advanced solid tumor such as melanoma, head and neck, liver or kidney cancer. Both conserved end residues are part of each CDR3. The D gene is left open where the match is weak. Size values are once, few and many counts, or a class for expanded clones, and some rows have none.

j_call: TRBJ2-2; d_call: -; clone_size: once; v_call: TRBV7-6; cdr3_aa: CASSPRPLGELFF; cdr3_nt: TGTGCCAGCAGCCCCCGACCACTTGGGGAGCTGTTTTTT
j_call: TRBJ2-1; d_call: TRBD2; clone_size: few; v_call: TRBV7-3; cdr3_aa: CASSPMGTSGSQQFF; cdr3_nt: TGTGCCAGCAGCCCCATGGGGACTAGCGGGAGCCAGCAGTTCTTC
j_call: TRBJ2-5; d_call: -; clone_size: -; v_call: TRBV5-8; cdr3_aa: CASSPGHLTQETQYF; cdr3_nt: TGTGCCAGCAGCCCCGGACACTTGACCCAAGAGACCCAGTACTTC
j_call: TRBJ1-1; d_call: TRBD1; clone_size: -; v_call: TRBV6-6; cdr3_aa: CASGQGGHTEAFF; cdr3_nt: TGTGCCAGCGGACAGGGAGGGCACACTGAAGCTTTCTTT
j_call: TRBJ2-5; d_call: TRBD2; clone_size: -; v_call: TRBV19; cdr3_aa: CASSILAGIQETQYF; cdr3_nt: TGTGCCAGTAGTATCCTAGCGGGAATCCAAGAGACCCAGTACTTC
j_call: TRBJ2-4; d_call: TRBD2; clone_size: -; v_call: TRBV7-9; cdr3_aa: CASSSRLAGAKNIQYF; cdr3_nt: TGTGCCAGCAGCTCCAGACTAGCAGGAGCCAAAAACATTCAGTACTTC
j_call: TRBJ2-7; d_call: -; clone_size: -; v_call: TRBV11-2; cdr3_aa: CASSFGRDDYEQYF; cdr3_nt: TGTGCCAGCAGCTTTGGGCGGGATGACTACGAGCAGTACTTC
j_call: TRBJ1-6; d_call: TRBD1; clone_size: -; v_call: TRBV19; cdr3_aa: CASSADRGGGDSPLHF; cdr3_nt: TGTGCCAGTAGTGCGGACAGGGGCGGGGGAGATTCACCCCTCCACTTT
j_call: TRBJ2-7; d_call: -; clone_size: -; v_call: TRBV6-1; cdr3_aa: CASSEDPRAEQYF; cdr3_nt: TGTGCCAGCAGTGAAGACCCCAGGGCCGAGCAGTACTTC
j_call: TRBJ2-1; d_call: TRBD1; clone_size: -; v_call: TRBV6-6; cdr3_aa: CASSHRGYSYNEQFF; cdr3_nt: TGTGCCAGCAGTCACAGGGGGTACTCCTACAATGAGCAGTTCTTC
j_call: TRBJ2-5; d_call: TRBD2; clone_size: -; v_call: TRBV18; cdr3_aa: CASSLVAGPETQYF; cdr3_nt: TGTGCCAGCTCACTGGTAGCGGGACCAGAGACCCAGTACTTC
j_call: TRBJ2-3; d_call: TRBD2; clone_size: -; v_call: TRBV29-1; cdr3_aa: CSVVAGGTDTQYF; cdr3_nt: TGCAGCGTTGTGGCGGGAGGCACAGATACGCAGTATTTT
j_call: TRBJ2-3; d_call: -; clone_size: -; v_call: TRBV7-2; cdr3_aa: CASSPPRVEGGTQYF; cdr3_nt: TGTGCCAGCAGCCCTCCCCGAGTGGAAGGGGGTACGCAGTATTTT
j_call: TRBJ2-5; d_call: -; clone_size: -; v_call: TRBV27; cdr3_aa: CASRPAGRETQYF; cdr3_nt: TGTGCCAGCCGGCCGGCAGGGCGGGAGACCCAGTACTTC